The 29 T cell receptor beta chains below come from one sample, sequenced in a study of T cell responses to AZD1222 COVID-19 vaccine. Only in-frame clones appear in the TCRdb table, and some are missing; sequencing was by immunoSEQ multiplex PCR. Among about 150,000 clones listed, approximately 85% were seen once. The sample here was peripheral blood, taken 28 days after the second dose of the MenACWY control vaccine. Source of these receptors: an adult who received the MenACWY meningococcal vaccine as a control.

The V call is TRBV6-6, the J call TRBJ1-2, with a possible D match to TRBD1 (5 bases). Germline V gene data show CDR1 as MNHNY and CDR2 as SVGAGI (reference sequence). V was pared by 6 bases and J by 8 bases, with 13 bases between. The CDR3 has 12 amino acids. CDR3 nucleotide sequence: TGTGCCAGCAGAAGGGACGGCCAAGGCTACACCTTC. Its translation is CASRRDGQGYTF.

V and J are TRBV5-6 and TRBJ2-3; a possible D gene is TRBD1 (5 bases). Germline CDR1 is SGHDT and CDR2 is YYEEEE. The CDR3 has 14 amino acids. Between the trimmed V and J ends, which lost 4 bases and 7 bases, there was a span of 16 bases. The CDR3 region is CASSGLNQGNTQYF. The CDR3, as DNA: TGTGCCAGCAGCGGCTTGAATCAGGGTAATACGCAGTATTTT.

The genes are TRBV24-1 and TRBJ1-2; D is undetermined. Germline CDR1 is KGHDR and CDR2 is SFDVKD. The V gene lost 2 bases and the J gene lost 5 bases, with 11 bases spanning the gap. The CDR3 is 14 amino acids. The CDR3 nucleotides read TGTGCCACCAGTGATTCGTTGACGAGTTATGGCTACACCTTC. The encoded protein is CATSDSLTSYGYTF.

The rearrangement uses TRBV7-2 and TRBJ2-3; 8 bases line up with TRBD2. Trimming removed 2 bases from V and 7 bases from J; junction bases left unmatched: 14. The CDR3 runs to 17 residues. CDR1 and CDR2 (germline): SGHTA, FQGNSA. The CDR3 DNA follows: TGTGCCAGCAGCTTATCGAAGGCGGGAGGCGGGGCGAATACGCAGTATTTT. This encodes CASSLSKAGGGANTQYF.

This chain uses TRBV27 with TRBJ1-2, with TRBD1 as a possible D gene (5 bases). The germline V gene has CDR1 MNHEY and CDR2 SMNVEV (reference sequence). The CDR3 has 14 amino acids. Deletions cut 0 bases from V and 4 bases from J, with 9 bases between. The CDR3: CASSLSPGFYGYTF. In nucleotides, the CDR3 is TGTGCCAGCAGTTTATCCCCAGGGTTCTATGGCTACACCTTC.

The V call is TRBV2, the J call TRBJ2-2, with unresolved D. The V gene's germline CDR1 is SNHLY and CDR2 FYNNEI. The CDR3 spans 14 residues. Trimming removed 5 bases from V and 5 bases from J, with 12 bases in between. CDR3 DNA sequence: TGTGCCAGCAGTCCTAGGACGAGGACCGGGGAGCTGTTTTTT. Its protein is CASSPRTRTGELFF.

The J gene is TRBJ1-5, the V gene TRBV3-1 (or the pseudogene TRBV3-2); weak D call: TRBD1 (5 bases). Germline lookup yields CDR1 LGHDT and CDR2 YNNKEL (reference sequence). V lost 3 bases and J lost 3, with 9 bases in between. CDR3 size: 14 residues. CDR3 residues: CASSQQGSNQPQHF. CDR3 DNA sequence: TGTGCCAGCAGCCAGCAGGGTTCCAATCAGCCCCAGCATTTT.

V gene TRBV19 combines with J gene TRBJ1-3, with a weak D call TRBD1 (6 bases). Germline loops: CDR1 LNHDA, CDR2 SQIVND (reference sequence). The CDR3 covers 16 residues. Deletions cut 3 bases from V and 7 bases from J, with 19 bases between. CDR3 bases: TGTGCCAGTAGTATCCTTTACGGGACACCCGGCAACACCATATATTTT. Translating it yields CASSILYGTPGNTIYF. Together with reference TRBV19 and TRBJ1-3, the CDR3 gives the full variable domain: DGGITQSPKYLFRKEGQNVTLSCEQNLNHDAMYWYRQDPGQGLRLIYYSQIVNDFQKGDIAEGYSVSREKKESFPLTVTSAQKNPTAFYLCASSILYGTPGNTIYFGEGSWLTVV.

The CDR3 nucleotides are TGTGCCAGCTCGCAGTCCAGGGGTCTAAATACGCAGTATTTT. Translated: CASSQSRGLNTQYF. The rearrangement uses TRBV18 and TRBJ2-3, with a possible D match to TRBD1 (6 bases). The CDR3 extends over 14 amino acids. V was cut by 6 bases and J by 7 bases, with 17 bases left in between. Germline assignment: CDR1 KGHSH and CDR2 LQKENI.

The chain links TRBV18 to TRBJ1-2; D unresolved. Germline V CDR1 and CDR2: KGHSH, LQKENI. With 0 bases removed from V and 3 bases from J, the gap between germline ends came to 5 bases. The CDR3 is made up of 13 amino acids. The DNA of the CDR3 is TGTGCCAGCTCACCACCAGGGCACTATGGCTACACCTTC. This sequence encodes CASSPPGHYGYTF.

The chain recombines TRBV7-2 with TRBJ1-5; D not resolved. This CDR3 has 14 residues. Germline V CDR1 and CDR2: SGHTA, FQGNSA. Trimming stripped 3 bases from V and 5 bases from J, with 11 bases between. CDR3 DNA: TGTGCCAGCAGCTTCGTGAGGGTCGATCAGCCCCAGCATTTT. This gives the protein CASSFVRVDQPQHF.

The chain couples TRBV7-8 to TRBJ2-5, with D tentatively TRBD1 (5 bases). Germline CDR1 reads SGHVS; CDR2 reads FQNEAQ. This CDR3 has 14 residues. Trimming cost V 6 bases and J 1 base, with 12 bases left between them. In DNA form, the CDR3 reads TGTGCCAGCAGTCGAGACAGAAGCCAAGAGACCCAGTACTTC. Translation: CASSRDRSQETQYF.

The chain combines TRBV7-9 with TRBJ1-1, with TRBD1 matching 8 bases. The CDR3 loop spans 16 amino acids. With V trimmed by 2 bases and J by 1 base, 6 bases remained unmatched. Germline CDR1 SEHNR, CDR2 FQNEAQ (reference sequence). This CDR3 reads CASSLPRGRENTEAFF. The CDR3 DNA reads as TGTGCCAGCAGCTTACCCAGGGGGCGGGAGAACACTGAAGCTTTCTTT.

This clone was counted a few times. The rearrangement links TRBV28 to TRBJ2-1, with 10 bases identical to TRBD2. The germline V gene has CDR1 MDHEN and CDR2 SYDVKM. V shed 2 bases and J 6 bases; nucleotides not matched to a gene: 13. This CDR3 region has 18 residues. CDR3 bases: TGTGCCAGCAGTTTACCTATGGGCGGACTAGCGGCAGGCAATGAGCAGTTCTTC. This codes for CASSLPMGGLAAGNEQFF.

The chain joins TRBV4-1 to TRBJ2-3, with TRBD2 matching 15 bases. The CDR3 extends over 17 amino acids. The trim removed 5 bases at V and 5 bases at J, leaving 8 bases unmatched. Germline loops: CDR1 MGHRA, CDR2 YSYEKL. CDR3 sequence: CASSGRTSGGAVDTQYF. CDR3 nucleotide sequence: TGCGCCAGCAGCGGTAGGACTAGCGGGGGGGCGGTAGATACGCAGTATTTT.

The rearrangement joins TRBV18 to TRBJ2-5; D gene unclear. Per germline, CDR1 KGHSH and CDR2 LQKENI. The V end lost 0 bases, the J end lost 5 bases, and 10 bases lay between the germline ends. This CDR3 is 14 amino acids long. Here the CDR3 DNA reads TGTGCCAGCTCACCACCGGGCCTAGGGGAGACCCAGTACTTC. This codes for CASSPPGLGETQYF.

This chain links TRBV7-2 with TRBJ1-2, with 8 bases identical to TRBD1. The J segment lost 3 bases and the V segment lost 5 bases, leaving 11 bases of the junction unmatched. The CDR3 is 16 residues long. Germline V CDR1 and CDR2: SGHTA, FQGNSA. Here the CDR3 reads CASSLGGRGQDYGYTF. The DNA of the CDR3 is TGTGCCAGCAGCCTGGGTGGCAGGGGGCAAGACTATGGCTACACCTTC.

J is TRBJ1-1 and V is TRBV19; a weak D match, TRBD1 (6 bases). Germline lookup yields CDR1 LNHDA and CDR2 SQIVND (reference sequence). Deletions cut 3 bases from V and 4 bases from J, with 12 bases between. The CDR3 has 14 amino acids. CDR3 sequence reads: CASSIGGQVTEAFF. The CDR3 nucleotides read TGTGCCAGTAGTATCGGGGGGCAGGTCACTGAAGCTTTCTTT.

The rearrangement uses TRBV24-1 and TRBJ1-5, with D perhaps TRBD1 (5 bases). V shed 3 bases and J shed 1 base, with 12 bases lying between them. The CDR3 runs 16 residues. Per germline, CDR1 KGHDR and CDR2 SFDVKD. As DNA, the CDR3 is TGTGCCACCAGTGATGATCAGGGACGGAGCAATCAGCCCCAGCATTTT. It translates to CATSDDQGRSNQPQHF.

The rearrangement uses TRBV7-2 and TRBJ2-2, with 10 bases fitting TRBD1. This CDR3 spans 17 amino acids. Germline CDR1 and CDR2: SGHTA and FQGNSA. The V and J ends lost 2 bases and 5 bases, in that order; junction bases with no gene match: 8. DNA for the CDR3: TGTGCCAGCAGCTTACGCCGCTGGACAGGGGGAACCGGGGAGCTGTTTTTT. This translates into CASSLRRWTGGTGELFF.

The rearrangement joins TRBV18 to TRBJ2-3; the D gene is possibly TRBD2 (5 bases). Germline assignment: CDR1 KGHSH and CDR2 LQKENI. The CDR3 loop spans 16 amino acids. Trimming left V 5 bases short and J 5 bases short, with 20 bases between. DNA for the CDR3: TGTGCCAGCTCATTTTCGAGGGCCAGTCGGATAGATACGCAGTATTTT. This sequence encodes CASSFSRASRIDTQYF. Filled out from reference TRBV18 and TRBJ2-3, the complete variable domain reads NAGVMQNPRHLVRRRGQEARLRCSPMKGHSHVYWYRQLPEEGLKFMVYLQKENIIDESGMPKERFSAEFPKEGPSILRIQQVVRGDSAAYFCASSFSRASRIDTQYFGPGTRLTVL.

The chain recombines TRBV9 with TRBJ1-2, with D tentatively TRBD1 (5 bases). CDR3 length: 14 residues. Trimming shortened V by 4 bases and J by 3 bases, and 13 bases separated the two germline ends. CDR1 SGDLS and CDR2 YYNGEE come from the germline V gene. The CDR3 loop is CASSTTAQDYGYTF. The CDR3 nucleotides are TGTGCCAGCAGCACAACTGCACAGGACTATGGCTACACCTTC.

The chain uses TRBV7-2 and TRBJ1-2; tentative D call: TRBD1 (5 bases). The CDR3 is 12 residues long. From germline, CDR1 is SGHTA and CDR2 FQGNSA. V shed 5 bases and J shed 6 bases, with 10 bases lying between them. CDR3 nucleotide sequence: TGTGCCAGCAGCCGGGACGGCGATGGCTACACCTTC. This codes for CASSRDGDGYTF.

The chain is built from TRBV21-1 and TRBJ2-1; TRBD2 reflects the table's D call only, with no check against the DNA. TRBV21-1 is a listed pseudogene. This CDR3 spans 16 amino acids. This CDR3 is CASSKARTGYHNEQFF. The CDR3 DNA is TGTGCCAGCAGCAAAGCCCGCACCGGGTACCACAATGAGCAGTTCTTC.

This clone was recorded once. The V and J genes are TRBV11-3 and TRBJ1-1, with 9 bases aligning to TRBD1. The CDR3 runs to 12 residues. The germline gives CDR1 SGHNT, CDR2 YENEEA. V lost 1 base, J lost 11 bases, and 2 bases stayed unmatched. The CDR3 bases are TGTGCCAGCAGCTTAGGGACAGGGGACGCTTTCTTT. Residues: CASSLGTGDAFF.

The CDR3 nucleotides are TGTGCCAGCAGCCACGGGACATCGTCCATCTATAATTCACCCCTCCACTTT. Amino acid sequence: CASSHGTSSIYNSPLHF. The chain uses TRBV3-1 (or the pseudogene TRBV3-2) and TRBJ1-6; the D gene is possibly TRBD1 (6 bases). Germline CDR1 LGHDT, CDR2 YNNKEL (reference sequence). The CDR3 sequence is 17 residues long. The V end lost 3 bases, the J end lost 3 bases, and 15 bases lay between the germline ends.

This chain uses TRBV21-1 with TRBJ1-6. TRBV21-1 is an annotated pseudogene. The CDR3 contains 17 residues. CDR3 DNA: TGTGCCAGCAGCAAAAAAACCGGACCTGCAGGTAATTCACCCCTCCACTTT. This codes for CASSKKTGPAGNSPLHF.

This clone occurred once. The CDR3 region has the DNA TGTGCCAGCAGCCCAGGACAGGAGGGTCAGCCCCAGCATTTT. Translated, it gives CASSPGQEGQPQHF. V gene TRBV3-1 (or the pseudogene TRBV3-2) combines with J gene TRBJ1-5; the match to TRBD1 covers 7 bases. Germline lookup yields CDR1 LGHDT and CDR2 YNNKEL (reference sequence). This CDR3 comprises 14 residues. The junction had 6 bases not matched to a gene; V was cut back by 4 bases and J by 6 bases.

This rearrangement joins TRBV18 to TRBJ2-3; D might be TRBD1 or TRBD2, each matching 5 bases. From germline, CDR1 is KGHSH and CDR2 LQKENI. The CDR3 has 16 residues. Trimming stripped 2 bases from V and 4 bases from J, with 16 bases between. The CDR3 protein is CASSPNNRRLADTQYF. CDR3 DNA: TGTGCCAGCTCACCAAATAACAGGAGGCTCGCAGATACGCAGTATTTT.